This paragraph covers one T cell receptor beta chain sequence. The data were obtained in a study of blood T cell repertoires in COVID-19. Libraries were prepared by immunoSEQ multiplex PCR; TCRdb keeps only in-frame clonotypes and omits some of them. This sample carries 200,000 to 250,000 clones, approximately 86% of them seen once, and the ten largest clones take 2.6%. J gave up 0 bases and V 4 bases, and 5 bases lay outside the gene matches. The germline V gene has CDR1 SEHNR and CDR2 FQNEAQ (reference sequence). This CDR3 contains 16 residues. This chain links TRBV7-9 with TRBJ1-1; 10 bases line up with TRBD1. Material: PBMCs or T cells enriched from blood (not recorded which). The source is a woman in her 30s with acute COVID-19. DNA of the CDR3: TGTGCCAGCAGCTCCGGGACAGGGGTTGTGAACACTGAAGCTTTCTTT. As protein: CASSSGTGVVNTEAFF.